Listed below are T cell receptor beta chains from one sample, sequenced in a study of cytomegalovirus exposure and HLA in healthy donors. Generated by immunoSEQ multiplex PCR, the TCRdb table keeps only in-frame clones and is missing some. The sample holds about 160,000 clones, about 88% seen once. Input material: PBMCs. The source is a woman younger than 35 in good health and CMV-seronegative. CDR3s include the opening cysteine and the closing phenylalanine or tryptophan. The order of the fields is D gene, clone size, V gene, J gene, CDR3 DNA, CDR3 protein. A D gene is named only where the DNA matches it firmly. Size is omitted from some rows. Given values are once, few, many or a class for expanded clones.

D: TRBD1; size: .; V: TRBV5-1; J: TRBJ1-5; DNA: TGCGCCAGCAGCGTTGGGACAGGCATTTTTGGCAATCAGCCCCAGCATTTT; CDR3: CASSVGTGIFGNQPQHF
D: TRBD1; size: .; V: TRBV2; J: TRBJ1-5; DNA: TGTGCCAGCAGTGAAACAGGGGGCCGGGAGCCCCAGCATTTT; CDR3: CASSETGGREPQHF
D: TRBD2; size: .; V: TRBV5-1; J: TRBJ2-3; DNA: TGCGCCAGCAGCAAGACTAGCGGGGGTACTAGCACAGATACGCAGTATTTT; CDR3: CASSKTSGGTSTDTQYF
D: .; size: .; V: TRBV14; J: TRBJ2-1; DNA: TGTGCCAGCAGCCAAGATAATGGTGGGCCCCTCTCTTACAATGAGCAGTTCTTC; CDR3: CASSQDNGGPLSYNEQFF
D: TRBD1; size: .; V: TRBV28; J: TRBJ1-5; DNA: TGTGCCAGCAGTGGACAGGTCCCTGAGCCCCAGCATTTT; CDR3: CASSGQVPEPQHF
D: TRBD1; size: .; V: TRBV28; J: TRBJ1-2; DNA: TGTGCCAGCAGAGGGACAGGGGATGGCTACACCTTC; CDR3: CASRGTGDGYTF
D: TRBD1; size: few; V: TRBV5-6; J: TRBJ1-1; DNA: TGTGCCAGCAGCGGACCGGGACAGGGAAGAACTGAAGCTTTCTTT; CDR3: CASSGPGQGRTEAFF
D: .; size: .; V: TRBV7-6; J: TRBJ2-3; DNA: TGTGCCAGCAGCCCCTACCGCACAGATACGCAGTATTTT; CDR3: CASSPYRTDTQYF
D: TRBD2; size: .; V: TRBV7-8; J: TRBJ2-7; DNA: TGTGCCAGCAGCCCCCACCGGTTTAGCGGGAGGATCGAGCAGTACTTC; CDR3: CASSPHRFSGRIEQYF
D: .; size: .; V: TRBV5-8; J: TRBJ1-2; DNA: TGTGCCAGCAGCTGGACAGCTAACTATGGCTACACCTTC; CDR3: CASSWTANYGYTF
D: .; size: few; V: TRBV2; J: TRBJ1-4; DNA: TGTGCCAGCATTCGAAGTCGGGGTGCAACTAATGAAAAACTGTTTTTT; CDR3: CASIRSRGATNEKLFF
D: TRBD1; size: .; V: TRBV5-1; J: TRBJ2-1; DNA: TGCGCCAGCAGCTCAGGACAGGGGTTGGATGAGCAGTTCTTC; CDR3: CASSSGQGLDEQFF
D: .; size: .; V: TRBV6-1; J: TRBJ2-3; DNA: TGTGCCAGCAGTGACCTGACAGATACGCAGTATTTT; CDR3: CASSDLTDTQYF
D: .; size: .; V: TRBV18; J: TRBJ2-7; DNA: TGTGCCAGCTCACCTTTATTCCCGGACGAGCAGTACTTC; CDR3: CASSPLFPDEQYF
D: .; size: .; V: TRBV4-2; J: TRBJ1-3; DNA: TGTGCCAGCAGCCAACTGGTGGGGGGGAGCTCTGGAAACACCATATATTTT; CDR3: CASSQLVGGSSGNTIYF
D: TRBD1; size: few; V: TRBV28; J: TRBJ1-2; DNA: TGTGCCAGCAGGGACAGGGGTTTTTATGGCTACACCTTC; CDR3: CASRDRGFYGYTF
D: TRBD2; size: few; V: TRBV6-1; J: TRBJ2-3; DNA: TGTGCCAGCAGAGAGGGAGGGTACACAGATACGCAGTATTTT; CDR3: CASREGGYTDTQYF
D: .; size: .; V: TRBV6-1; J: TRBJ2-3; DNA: TGTGCCAGCACCCCAGAGGACGGAGGCCCCGGTACGCAGTATTTT; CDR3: CASTPEDGGPGTQYF
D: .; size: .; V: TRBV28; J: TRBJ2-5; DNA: TGTGCCAGCAGTTTATTGTCGCGGAGCCCCCAAGAGACCCAGTACTTC; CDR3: CASSLLSRSPQETQYF
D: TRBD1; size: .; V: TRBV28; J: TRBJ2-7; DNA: TGTGCCAGCAGTCGGCAGGGGGAGTACGAGCAGTACTTC; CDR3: CASSRQGEYEQYF
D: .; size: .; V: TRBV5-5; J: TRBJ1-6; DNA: TGTGCCAGCAGCTTGGATCAGTGGGGGGGGAATTCACCCCTCCACTTT; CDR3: CASSLDQWGGNSPLHF
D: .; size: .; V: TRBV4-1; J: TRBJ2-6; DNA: TGCGCCAGCAGAAGCAGGAACCTCCTGAACTCTGGGGCCAACGTCCTGACTTTC; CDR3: CASRSRNLLNSGANVLTF
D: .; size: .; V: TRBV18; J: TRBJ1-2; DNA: TGTGCCAGCTCACCAAACGCTAGGACAAATTACTATGGCTACACCTTC; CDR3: CASSPNARTNYYGYTF
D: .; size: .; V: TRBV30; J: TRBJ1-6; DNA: TGTGCCTGGATGGTAGGACAGCGGGGTTCACCCCTCCACTTT; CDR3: CAWMVGQRGSPLHF